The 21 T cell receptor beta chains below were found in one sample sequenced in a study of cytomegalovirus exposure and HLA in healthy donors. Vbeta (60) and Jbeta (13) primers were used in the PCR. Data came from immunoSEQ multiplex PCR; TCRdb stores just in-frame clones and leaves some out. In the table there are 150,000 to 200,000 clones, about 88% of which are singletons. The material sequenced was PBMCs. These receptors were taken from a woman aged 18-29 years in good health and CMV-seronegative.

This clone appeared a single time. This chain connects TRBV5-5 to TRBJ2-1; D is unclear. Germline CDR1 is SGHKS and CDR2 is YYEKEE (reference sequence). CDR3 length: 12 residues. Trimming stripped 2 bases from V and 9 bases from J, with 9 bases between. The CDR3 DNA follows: TGTGCCAGCAGCTTCAGCGTCGTTGAGCAGTTCTTC. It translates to CASSFSVVEQFF.

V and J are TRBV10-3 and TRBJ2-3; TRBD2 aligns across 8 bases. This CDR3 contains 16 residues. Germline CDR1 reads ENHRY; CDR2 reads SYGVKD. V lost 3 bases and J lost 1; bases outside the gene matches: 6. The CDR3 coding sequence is TGTGCCATCAGTGAAGGCGGGCGGGGGGGCACAGATACGCAGTATTTT. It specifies CAISEGGRGGTDTQYF.

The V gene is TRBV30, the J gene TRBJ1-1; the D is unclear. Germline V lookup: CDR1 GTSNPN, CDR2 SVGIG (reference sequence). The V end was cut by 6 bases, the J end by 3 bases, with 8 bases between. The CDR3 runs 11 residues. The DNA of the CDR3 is TGTGCCTGTTCGGAGGACACTGAAGCTTTCTTT. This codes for CACSEDTEAFF. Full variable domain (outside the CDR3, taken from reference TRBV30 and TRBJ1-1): SQTIHQWPATLVQPVGSPLSLECTVEGTSNPNLYWYRQAAGRGLQLLFYSVGIGQISSEVPQNLSASRPQDRQFILSSKKLLLSDSGFYLCACSEDTEAFFGQGTRLTVV.

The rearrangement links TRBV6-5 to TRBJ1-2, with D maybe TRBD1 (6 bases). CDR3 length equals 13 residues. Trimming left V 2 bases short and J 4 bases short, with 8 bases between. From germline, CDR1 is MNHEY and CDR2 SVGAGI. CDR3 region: CASSYGGLYGYTF. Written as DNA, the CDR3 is TGTGCCAGCAGTTACGGGGGCCTCTATGGCTACACCTTC.

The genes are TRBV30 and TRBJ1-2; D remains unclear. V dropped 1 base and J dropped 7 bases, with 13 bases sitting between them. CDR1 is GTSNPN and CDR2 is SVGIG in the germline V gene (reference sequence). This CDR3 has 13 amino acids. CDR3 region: CAWSDRREGGYTF. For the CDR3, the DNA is TGTGCCTGGAGTGATAGGCGGGAGGGTGGCTACACCTTC.

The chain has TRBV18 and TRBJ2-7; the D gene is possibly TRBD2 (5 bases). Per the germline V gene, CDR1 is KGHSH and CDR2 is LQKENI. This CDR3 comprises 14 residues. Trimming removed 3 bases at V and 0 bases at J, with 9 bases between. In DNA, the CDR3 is TGTGCCAGCTCACCTCAGGACTCCTCCTACGAGCAGTACTTC. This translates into CASSPQDSSYEQYF.

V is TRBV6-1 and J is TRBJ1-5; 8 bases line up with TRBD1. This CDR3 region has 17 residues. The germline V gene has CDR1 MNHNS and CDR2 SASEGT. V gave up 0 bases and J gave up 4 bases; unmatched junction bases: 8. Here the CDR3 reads CASSEAEDRALNQPQHF. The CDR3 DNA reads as TGTGCCAGCAGTGAAGCTGAGGACAGGGCCCTAAATCAGCCCCAGCATTTT.

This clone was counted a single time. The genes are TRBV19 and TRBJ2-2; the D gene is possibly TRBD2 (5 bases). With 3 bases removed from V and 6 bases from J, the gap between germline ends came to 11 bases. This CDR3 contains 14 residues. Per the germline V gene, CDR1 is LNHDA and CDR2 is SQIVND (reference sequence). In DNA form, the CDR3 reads TGTGCCAGTAGTATCCCGGGGAGTTCCGGGGAGCTGTTTTTT. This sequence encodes CASSIPGSSGELFF.

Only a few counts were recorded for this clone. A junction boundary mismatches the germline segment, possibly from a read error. This chain's CDR3 is CASSRDYSGTVF. The CDR3 DNA sequence: TGTGCCAGCAGTCGGGACTACTCCGGGACGGTTTTT. V usage is TRBV25-1 and J usage is TRBJ1-1, with D possibly being TRBD1 (5 bases). CDR3 length: 12 residues. Germline assignment: CDR1 MGHDK and CDR2 SYGVNS.

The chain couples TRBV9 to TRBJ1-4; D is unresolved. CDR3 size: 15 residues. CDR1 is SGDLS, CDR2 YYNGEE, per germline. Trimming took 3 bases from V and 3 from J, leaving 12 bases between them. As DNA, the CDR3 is TGTGCCAGCAGCGCTCACAGCACTCCTAATGAAAAACTGTTTTTT. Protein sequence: CASSAHSTPNEKLFF.

This CDR3 reads CASSVGTVSYEQYF. The DNA for the CDR3 is TGTGCCAGCAGCGTTGGGACAGTATCCTACGAGCAGTACTTC. The rearrangement uses TRBV9 and TRBJ2-7; 7 positions match TRBD1. Unmatched junction bases numbered 3, after V lost 2 bases and J lost 1 base. Germline values: CDR1 SGDLS, CDR2 YYNGEE. CDR3 size: 14 residues.

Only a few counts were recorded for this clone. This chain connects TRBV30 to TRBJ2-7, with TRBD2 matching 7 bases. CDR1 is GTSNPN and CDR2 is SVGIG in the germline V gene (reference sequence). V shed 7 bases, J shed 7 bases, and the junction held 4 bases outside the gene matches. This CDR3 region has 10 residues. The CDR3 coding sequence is TGTGCCTCCTTCGGGGGGGAGCAGTACTTC. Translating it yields CASFGGEQYF. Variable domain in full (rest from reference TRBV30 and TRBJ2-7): SQTIHQWPATLVQPVGSPLSLECTVEGTSNPNLYWYRQAAGRGLQLLFYSVGIGQISSEVPQNLSASRPQDRQFILSSKKLLLSDSGFYLCASFGGEQYFGPGTRLTVT.

The CDR3 loop reads CASSPETGKNEKLFF. CDR3 nucleotide sequence: TGCGCCAGCAGCCCTGAGACAGGGAAAAATGAAAAACTGTTTTTT. The chain links TRBV5-1 to TRBJ1-4; 7 bases are shared with TRBD1. Per the germline V gene, CDR1 is SGHRS and CDR2 is YFSETQ. Trimming cost V 4 bases and J 5 bases; bases outside gene matches: 8. This CDR3 contains 15 residues.

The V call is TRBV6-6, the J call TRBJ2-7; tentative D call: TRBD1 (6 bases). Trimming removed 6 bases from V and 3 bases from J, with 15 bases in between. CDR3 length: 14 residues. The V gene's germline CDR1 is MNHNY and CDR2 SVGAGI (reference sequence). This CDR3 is CASRETGQLYEQYF. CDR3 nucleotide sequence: TGTGCCAGCAGGGAGACAGGACAGCTCTACGAGCAGTACTTC.

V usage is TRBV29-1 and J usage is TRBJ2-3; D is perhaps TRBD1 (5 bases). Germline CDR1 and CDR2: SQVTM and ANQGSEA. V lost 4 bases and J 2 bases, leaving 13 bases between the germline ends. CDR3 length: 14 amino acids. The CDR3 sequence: CSVGWGTTTDTQYF. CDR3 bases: TGCAGCGTTGGTTGGGGCACGACCACAGATACGCAGTATTTT.

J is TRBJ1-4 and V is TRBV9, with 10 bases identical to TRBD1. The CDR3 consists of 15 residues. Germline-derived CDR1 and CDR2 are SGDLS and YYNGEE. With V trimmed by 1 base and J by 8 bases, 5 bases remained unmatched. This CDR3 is CASSVRQGAGEKLFF. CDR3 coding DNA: TGTGCCAGCAGCGTAAGACAGGGGGCTGGAGAAAAACTGTTTTTT.

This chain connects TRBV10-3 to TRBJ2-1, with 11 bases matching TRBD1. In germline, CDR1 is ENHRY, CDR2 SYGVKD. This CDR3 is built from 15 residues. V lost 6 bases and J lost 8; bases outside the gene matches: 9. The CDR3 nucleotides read TGTGCCATCAGCGTGAGGACAGGGGGCTGGGATGAGCAGTTCTTC. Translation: CAISVRTGGWDEQFF.

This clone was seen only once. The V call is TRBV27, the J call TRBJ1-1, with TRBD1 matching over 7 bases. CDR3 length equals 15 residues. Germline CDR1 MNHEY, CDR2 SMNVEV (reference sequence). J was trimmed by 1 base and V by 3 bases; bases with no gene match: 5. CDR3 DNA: TGTGCCAGCAGTTTTAACAGGGGCGGGAACACTGAAGCTTTCTTT. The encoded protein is CASSFNRGGNTEAFF.

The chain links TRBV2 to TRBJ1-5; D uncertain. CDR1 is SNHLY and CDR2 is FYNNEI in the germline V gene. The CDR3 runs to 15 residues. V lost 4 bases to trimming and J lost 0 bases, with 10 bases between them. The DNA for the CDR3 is TGTGCCAGCAGTGGGCAGGCCTATAGCAATCAGCCCCAGCATTTT. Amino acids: CASSGQAYSNQPQHF. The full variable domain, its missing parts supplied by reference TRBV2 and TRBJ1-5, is EPEVTQTPSHQVTQMGQEVILRCVPISNHLYFYWYRQILGQKVEFLVSFYNNEISEKSEIFDDQFSVERPDGSNFTLKIRSTKLEDSAMYFCASSGQAYSNQPQHFGDGTRLSIL.

CDR3 sequence reads: CASSLYVAGVQFF. CDR3 DNA sequence: TGTGCCAGCAGCTTGTATGTGGCAGGGGTGCAGTTCTTC. The V gene is TRBV5-6, the J gene TRBJ2-1; weak D call: TRBD1 (6 bases). V was cut by 1 base and J by 12 bases, with 14 bases left in between. This CDR3 has 13 amino acids. Germline assignment: CDR1 SGHDT and CDR2 YYEEEE.

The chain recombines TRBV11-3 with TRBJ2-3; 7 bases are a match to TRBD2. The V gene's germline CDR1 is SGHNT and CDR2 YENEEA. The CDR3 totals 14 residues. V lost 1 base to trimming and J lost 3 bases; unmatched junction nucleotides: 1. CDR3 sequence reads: CASSLGRGTDTQYF. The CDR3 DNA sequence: TGTGCCAGCAGCTTAGGGCGGGGGACAGATACGCAGTATTTT.